The 19 T cell receptor beta chains reported below all come from one sample, sequenced in a study of blood T cell repertoires in COVID-19. The table came from immunoSEQ multiplex PCR; TCRdb's copy has only in-frame clones and leaves some out. The profile covers about 200,000 clones, with about 85% appearing a single time and 0.85% to 0.95% taken by the ten largest. The sample consisted of peripheral blood. The receptor set was obtained from a man in his fifties or sixties with COVID-19, enrolled during active disease.

V gene TRBV5-1 combines with J gene TRBJ1-4; no clear D gene. Trimming took off 1 base at V and 2 bases at J, with 12 bases between the two ends. CDR3 length: 16 amino acids. Germline V lookup: CDR1 SGHRS, CDR2 YFSETQ. DNA for the CDR3: TGCGCCAGCAGCTTGAGCGGGAGAGTGACTAATGAAAAACTGTTTTTT. It encodes CASSLSGRVTNEKLFF.

The chain combines TRBV9 with TRBJ1-5; D unclear. Trimming pared 7 bases from V and 2 bases from J, leaving 10 bases between. Looked up from germline, CDR1 is SGDLS and CDR2 is YYNGEE. The CDR3 is made up of 13 amino acids. The CDR3 coding sequence is TGTGCCAGCGGAGATGGAGGCAATCAGCCCCAGCATTTT. Translation gives CASGDGGNQPQHF.

The rearrangement links TRBV2 to TRBJ1-5, with 7 bases that match TRBD1. The CDR3 runs to 15 residues. Per germline, CDR1 SNHLY and CDR2 FYNNEI. J gave up 3 bases and V 3 bases, and 5 bases lay outside the gene matches. Written as DNA, the CDR3 is TGTGCCAGCAGTGATCAAGGACAGGACAATCAGCCCCAGCATTTT. It codes for CASSDQGQDNQPQHF.

The chain joins TRBV27 to TRBJ1-2; perhaps TRBD1 as D (6 bases). The V gene's germline CDR1 is MNHEY and CDR2 SMNVEV (reference sequence). Between the trimmed V and J ends, which lost 6 bases and 7 bases, there was a span of 12 bases. The CDR3 extends over 12 amino acids. CDR3 sequence (DNA): TGTGCCAGCAGGAACAGGGAGAGTGGCTACACCTTC. It specifies CASRNRESGYTF.

CDR3 amino acids: CASSQEGVNSYEQYF. The CDR3 DNA reads as TGCGCCAGCAGCCAAGAAGGGGTTAACTCCTACGAGCAGTACTTC. The rearrangement uses TRBV4-1 and TRBJ2-7; tentative D call: TRBD1 (5 bases). The CDR3 has 15 residues. V was clipped by 0 bases and J by 0 bases, with 9 bases between them. CDR1 and CDR2 from the germline V gene are MGHRA and YSYEKL.

The chain links TRBV30 to TRBJ2-7; TRBD1 agrees at 9 bases. Losses at the gene ends were 4 bases for V and 6 bases for J; bases not matched to a gene: 4. This CDR3 comprises 12 residues. Germline CDR1 and CDR2: GTSNPN and SVGIG (reference sequence). In nucleotides, the CDR3 is TGTGCCTGGACCGGGACAGGGTCCGAGCAGTACTTC. Its protein product is CAWTGTGSEQYF.

The rearrangement uses TRBV19 and TRBJ1-4, with D possibly matching TRBD1 (5 bases). Trimming shortened V by 4 bases and J by 3 bases, and 9 bases separated the two germline ends. The CDR3 totals 14 residues. Germline V CDR1 and CDR2: LNHDA, SQIVND (reference sequence). The CDR3 is CASSTRRANEKLFF. CDR3 coding DNA: TGTGCCAGTAGTACTCGCAGGGCTAATGAAAAACTGTTTTTT.

The chain links TRBV27 to TRBJ1-6; D may be TRBD1 (5 bases). The germline V gene has CDR1 MNHEY and CDR2 SMNVEV (reference sequence). V was shortened by 3 bases and J by 8 bases, with 14 bases between the two germline ends. The CDR3 length is 15 residues. The CDR3 DNA sequence: TGTGCCAGCAGTTTGGAAGGCAGGGCGCATTCACCCCTCCACTTT. It yields the protein CASSLEGRAHSPLHF.

V and J are TRBV28 and TRBJ2-7; 9 bases are shared with TRBD2. V shed 2 bases and J 6 bases; nucleotides not matched to a gene: 5. Per the germline V gene, CDR1 is MDHEN and CDR2 is SYDVKM. The CDR3 contains 14 residues. The CDR3 loop is CASSLLAGRGEQYF. CDR3 in DNA: TGTGCCAGCAGTTTACTAGCGGGAAGGGGCGAGCAGTACTTC.

The V call is TRBV6-6, the J call TRBJ1-5; 8 bases map to TRBD1. CDR3 length equals 13 residues. Germline loops: CDR1 MNHNY, CDR2 SVGAGI (reference sequence). The junction had 8 bases not matched to a gene; V was cut back by 10 bases and J by 6 bases. The CDR3 bases are TGTGCCACCGCGCCAGGGGGCGTTCAGCCCCAGCATTTT. Its translation is CATAPGGVQPQHF.

This chain uses TRBV7-8 with TRBJ2-2, with D maybe TRBD1 (5 bases). V lost 7 bases and J lost 3, with 18 bases in between. The CDR3 has 16 residues. The V gene's germline CDR1 is SGHVS and CDR2 FQNEAQ. The CDR3: CASKGPGLGHTGELFF. The CDR3 DNA sequence: TGTGCCAGCAAGGGGCCCGGCCTAGGGCACACCGGGGAGCTGTTTTTT.

This chain links TRBV15 with TRBJ2-7; 11 positions agree with TRBD2. J lost 2 bases, V lost 0 bases, and 6 bases had no gene match. In germline, CDR1 is LNHNV, CDR2 YYDKDF (reference sequence). CDR3 length: 17 amino acids. The CDR3 protein is CATSREAGTSGAYEQYF. Written as DNA, the CDR3 is TGTGCCACCAGCAGAGAAGCCGGGACTAGCGGTGCCTACGAGCAGTACTTC.

The chain links TRBV7-2 to TRBJ2-6; weak D call: TRBD1 (6 bases). This CDR3 spans 16 amino acids. Germline CDR1 reads SGHTA; CDR2 reads FQGNSA. Trimming cost V 8 bases and J 1 base, with 15 bases left between them. For the CDR3, the DNA is TGTGCCAGCGGGTTCAGGGGCCGGTCTGGGGCCAACGTCCTGACTTTC. Protein product: CASGFRGRSGANVLTF.

This chain joins TRBV19 and TRBJ1-5, with 7 bases lining up with TRBD1. With 4 bases clipped from V and 0 bases from J, the junction kept 6 bases outside the gene matches. This CDR3 spans 16 amino acids. The germline CDR1 and CDR2 sequences are LNHDA and SQIVND (reference sequence). For the CDR3, the DNA is TGTGCCAGTAGTAATTACAGGGGCTATAGCAATCAGCCCCAGCATTTT. It translates to CASSNYRGYSNQPQHF.

The chain combines TRBV19 with TRBJ1-5; D is undetermined. The CDR3 extends over 12 amino acids. CDR1 LNHDA and CDR2 SQIVND come from the germline V gene (reference sequence). V was trimmed by 3 bases and J by 6 bases, leaving 6 bases between them. In DNA form, the CDR3 reads TGTGCCAGTAGTATCACCAGTCAGCCCCAGCATTTT. Protein product: CASSITSQPQHF.

The J gene is TRBJ1-5, the V gene TRBV19, with 8 bases matching TRBD1. The germline V gene has CDR1 LNHDA and CDR2 SQIVND (reference sequence). This CDR3 has 17 residues. The V gene end was trimmed by 0 bases and the J gene end by 2 bases; junction bases not matched to a gene: 6. The CDR3 region has the DNA TGTGCCAGTAGTATAGATCGGCGGACAGGGCGCAATCAGCCCCAGCATTTT. Protein sequence: CASSIDRRTGRNQPQHF. Variable domain in full (rest from reference TRBV19 and TRBJ1-5): DGGITQSPKYLFRKEGQNVTLSCEQNLNHDAMYWYRQDPGQGLRLIYYSQIVNDFQKGDIAEGYSVSREKKESFPLTVTSAQKNPTAFYLCASSIDRRTGRNQPQHFGDGTRLSIL.

The chain has TRBV9 and TRBJ2-2, with D unclear. Germline CDR1 is SGDLS and CDR2 is YYNGEE. This CDR3 spans 16 amino acids. V was shortened by 3 bases and J by 0 bases, with 12 bases between the two germline ends. DNA for the CDR3: TGTGCCAGCAGCGCCCTGACACGAGCGAACACCGGGGAGCTGTTTTTT. It yields the protein CASSALTRANTGELFF.

V and J are TRBV7-9 and TRBJ1-1; D is uncertain. Per the germline V gene, CDR1 is SEHNR and CDR2 is FQNEAQ (reference sequence). V gave up 1 base and J gave up 10 bases, with 7 bases separating them. The length of the CDR3 is 11 residues. CDR3 sequence: CASSLEGGAFF. The CDR3 coding sequence is TGTGCCAGCAGCTTAGAAGGAGGAGCTTTCTTT. The variable domain in full, with the rest retrieved from reference TRBV7-9 and TRBJ1-1, is DTGVSQNPRHKITKRGQNVTFRCDPISEHNRLYWYRQTLGQGPEFLTYFQNEAQLEKSRLLSDRFSAERPKGSFSTLEIQRTEQGDSAMYLCASSLEGGAFFGQGTRLTVV.

This clone has a handful of counts. The chain joins TRBV7-9 to TRBJ2-7; a weak D match, TRBD1 (6 bases). Germline loops: CDR1 SEHNR, CDR2 FQNEAQ (reference sequence). V gave up 4 bases and J gave up 2 bases, with 15 bases separating them. The CDR3 spans 15 residues. CDR3: CASSSIDRNPYEQYF. CDR3 in DNA: TGTGCCAGCAGCTCGATCGACAGGAACCCCTACGAGCAGTACTTC.